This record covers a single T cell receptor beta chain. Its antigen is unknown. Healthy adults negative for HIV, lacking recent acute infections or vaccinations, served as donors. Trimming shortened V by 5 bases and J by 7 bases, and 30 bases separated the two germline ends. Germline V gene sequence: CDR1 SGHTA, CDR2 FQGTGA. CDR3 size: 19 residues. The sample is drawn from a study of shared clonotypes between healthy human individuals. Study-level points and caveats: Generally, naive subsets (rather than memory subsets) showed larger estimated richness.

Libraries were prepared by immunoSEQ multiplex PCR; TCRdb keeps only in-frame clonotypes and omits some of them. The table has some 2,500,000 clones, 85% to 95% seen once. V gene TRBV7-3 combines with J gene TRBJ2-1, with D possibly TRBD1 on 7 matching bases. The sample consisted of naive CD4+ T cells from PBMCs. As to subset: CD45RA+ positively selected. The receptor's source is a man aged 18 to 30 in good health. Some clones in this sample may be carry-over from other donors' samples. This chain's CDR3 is CASSPYSPPIPGGKNEQFF. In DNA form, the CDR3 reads TGTGCCAGCAGCCCCTACTCCCCCCCCATCCCAGGGGGGAAAAATGAGCAGTTCTTC.